This is a list of T cell receptor beta chains from one sample in a study of PD-1 blockade in classical Hodgkin lymphoma. Some clones are missing from TCRdb's copy, which holds only in-frame ones; the method was immunoSEQ multiplex PCR. The sample holds tens of thousands of clones, about 90% seen once. Here the sequenced sample was peripheral blood mononuclear cells (PBMCs), taken before the fourth cycle of nivolumab. The receptor set was obtained from a human donor with classical Hodgkin lymphoma. CDR3s include the opening cysteine and the closing phenylalanine or tryptophan. D genes are given only for firm matches. Some rows mark clone size as missing; the rest say once, few, many or name a class of expanded clone.

.,.,TRBJ2-7,TRBV15,13,CATSWGLTYEQYF,TGTGCCACATCGTGGGGGTTGACCTACGAGCAGTACTTC
.,.,TRBJ1-1,TRBV27,13,CASRIFLNTEAFF,TGTGCCAGCAGAATCTTTCTGAACACTGAAGCTTTCTTT
.,.,TRBJ1-4,TRBV2,11,CARRLGEKLFF,TGTGCCAGAAGACTAGGGGAAAAACTGTTTTTT
TRBD1,.,TRBJ2-5,TRBV18,14,CASSPSQGEETQYF,TGTGCCAGCTCACCAAGCCAGGGGGAAGAGACCCAGTACTTC
TRBD1,.,TRBJ1-1,TRBV27,17,CASSHSRGQAVNTEAFF,TGTGCCAGCAGCCATAGTCGGGGACAGGCGGTGAACACTGAAGCTTTCTTT
.,.,TRBJ1-1,TRBV6-5,12,CASRGSFTEAFF,TGTGCCAGCAGGGGGTCATTTACGGAAGCTTTCTTT
TRBD1,.,TRBJ2-3,TRBV5-1,19,CASQPGTGGIRGHTDTQYF,TGCGCCAGCCAGCCCGGGACAGGGGGGATTAGAGGCCACACAGATACGCAGTATTTT
.,.,TRBJ1-1,TRBV10-1,13,CASSEGRVTEAFF,TGCGCCAGCAGTGAGGGCCGAGTTACTGAAGCTTTCTTT
TRBD2,.,TRBJ2-3,TRBV5-1,16,CASSPLERGVSDTQYF,TGCGCCAGCAGCCCCCTGGAGCGGGGGGTTTCAGATACGCAGTATTTT
TRBD1,.,TRBJ1-4,TRBV2,15,CASSERGQGDANLFF,TGTGCCAGCAGTGAAAGGGGACAGGGTGACGCGAATCTGTTTTTT
.,.,TRBJ2-1,TRBV19,12,CASSIPWNEQFF,TGTGCCAGTAGTATCCCCTGGAATGAGCAGTTCTTC
.,.,TRBJ1-2,TRBV6-5,14,CASSYPPPGSGYTF,TGTGCCAGCAGTTACCCTCCCCCCGGATCTGGCTACACCTTC
TRBD2,.,TRBJ2-1,TRBV6-5,16,CASSSSGSGAGNEQFF,TGTGCCAGCAGTTCCTCGGGTAGCGGGGCAGGGAATGAGCAGTTCTTC
.,.,TRBJ2-3,TRBV30,13,CAWTEGSTDTQYF,TGTGCCTGGACGGAGGGCAGCACAGATACGCAGTATTTT
.,.,TRBJ2-2,TRBV7-3,13,CASSFSSTGELFF,TGTGCCAGCAGCTTTTCGTCCACCGGGGAGCTGTTTTTT
.,.,TRBJ1-1,TRBV5-8,10,CASSLVLAFF,TGTGCCAGCAGCTTGGTGCTGGCTTTCTTT
TRBD2,.,TRBJ2-7,TRBV7-9,13,CASSLGEGREQYF,TGTGCCAGCAGCTTAGGGGAGGGGCGAGAGCAGTACTTC
.,.,TRBJ1-6,TRBV25-1,12,CASKFGGSPLHF,TGTGCCAGCAAATTCGGTGGTTCACCCCTCCACTTT
.,.,TRBJ2-7,TRBV2,12,CASKPANYEQYF,TGTGCCAGCAAACCCGCTAACTACGAGCAGTACTTC
.,.,TRBJ1-3,TRBV6-6,14,CASTELGGGNTIYF,TGTGCCAGCACCGAACTCGGGGGCGGAAACACCATATATTTT
.,once,TRBJ1-5,TRBV29-1,15,CSVVLPGYGNQPQHF,TGCAGCGTTGTCCTGCCAGGGTACGGCAATCAGCCCCAGCATTTT
.,.,TRBJ1-1,TRBV7-8,12,CASSGRGTEAFF,TGTGCCAGCAGCGGTAGGGGCACTGAAGCTTTCTTT
TRBD2,.,TRBJ2-1,TRBV7-6,14,CASSPQGTSDEQFF,TGTGCCAGCAGCCCACAAGGGACTAGCGATGAGCAGTTCTTC
.,.,TRBJ1-2,TRBV20-1,10,CSARGLGYTF,TGCAGTGCTAGAGGTTTGGGCTACACCTTC
TRBD2,.,TRBJ2-2,TRBV10-3,15,CAISQRPGLAGELFF,TGTGCCATCAGCCAACGCCCGGGACTAGCCGGGGAGCTGTTTTTT